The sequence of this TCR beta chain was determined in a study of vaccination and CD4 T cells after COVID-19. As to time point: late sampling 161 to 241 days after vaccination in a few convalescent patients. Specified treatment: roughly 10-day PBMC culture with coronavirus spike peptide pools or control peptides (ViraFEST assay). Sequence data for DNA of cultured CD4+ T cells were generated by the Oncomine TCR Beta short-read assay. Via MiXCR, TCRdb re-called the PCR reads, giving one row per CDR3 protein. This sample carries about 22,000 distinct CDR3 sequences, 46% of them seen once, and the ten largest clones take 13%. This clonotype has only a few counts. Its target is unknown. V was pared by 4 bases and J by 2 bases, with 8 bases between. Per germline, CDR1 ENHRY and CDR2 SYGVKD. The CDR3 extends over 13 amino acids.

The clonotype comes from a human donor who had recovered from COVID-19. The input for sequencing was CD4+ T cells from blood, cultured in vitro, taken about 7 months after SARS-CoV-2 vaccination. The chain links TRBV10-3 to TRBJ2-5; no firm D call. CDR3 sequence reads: CAISGTQQETQYF. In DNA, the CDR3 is TGTGCCATCAGTGGGACGCAGCAAGAGACCCAGTACTTC.